This T cell receptor beta chain was obtained from a study of blood T cells in healthy people across ages. Findings and limits, study-wide: Age showed a roughly linear inverse relationship with TCR beta diversity per million T cells.

With a J-beta primer mix and a sample-barcoded 5' primer, a second PCR ran about 6 to 11 cycles. In TCRdb, the 5' RACE reads were re-called with MiXCR into one record per CDR3 protein. The sample has about 1.8 million distinct CDR3 sequences, roughly 50% seen once. Total RNA amounts of at least 6 micrograms were extracted per sample. Many counts were recorded for this clonotype. Its antigen is as yet unknown. The ends were cut back, 1 base at V and 4 bases at J, with 8 bases in the middle. The CDR3 has 14 residues. Germline V gene data show CDR1 as SGHTA and CDR2 as FQGNSA. Sequencing input: blood. The source is a woman in her 40s in good health. The chain uses TRBV7-2 and TRBJ2-1, with D perhaps being TRBD1 or TRBD2 (5 bases each). The CDR3 loop is CASSLGGPYNEQFF. The CDR3 coding sequence is TGTGCCAGCAGCTTAGGGGGACCGTACAATGAGCAGTTCTTC.